A selection of T cell receptor beta chains follows, all from one sample in a study of control samples from healthy donors and cancer patients. The assay was immunoSEQ multiplex PCR, and TCRdb's table has in-frame clones only and misses some. Of about 150,000 clones detected, about 94% appear once; the ten largest clones hold around 6.1%. Sequenced: blood. Source of these receptors: a man in his forties or fifties in good health. CDR3s include the opening cysteine and the closing phenylalanine or tryptophan. D genes are given only for firm matches. Rows may omit the clone size; those that give it use once, few, many or a size class.

D gene: -
V gene: TRBV5-1
clone size: -
J gene: TRBJ1-3
CDR3 protein: CASSLQSSGNTIYF
CDR3 DNA: TGCGCCAGCAGCTTACAGAGCTCTGGAAACACCATATATTTT

D gene: TRBD2
V gene: TRBV5-6
clone size: -
J gene: TRBJ2-3
CDR3 protein: CASSSGLAGGLKDTQYF
CDR3 DNA: TGTGCCAGCAGCTCCGGACTAGCGGGGGGGCTGAAAGATACGCAGTATTTT

D gene: TRBD1
V gene: TRBV5-6
clone size: -
J gene: TRBJ1-2
CDR3 protein: CASSETGTGYGYTF
CDR3 DNA: TGTGCCAGCAGCGAGACCGGGACAGGCTATGGCTACACCTTC

D gene: -
V gene: TRBV24-1
clone size: -
J gene: TRBJ2-7
CDR3 protein: CATSIGGAGEQYF
CDR3 DNA: TGTGCCACCAGTATAGGGGGGGCTGGCGAGCAGTACTTC

D gene: -
V gene: TRBV21-1
clone size: -
J gene: TRBJ2-7
CDR3 protein: CASSIVDFPGLAGVPHYEQYF
CDR3 DNA: TGTGCCAGCAGCATAGTGGACTTTCCGGGACTAGCGGGGGTCCCCCACTACGAGCAGTACTTC

D gene: -
V gene: TRBV27
clone size: -
J gene: TRBJ1-5
CDR3 protein: CASRPGGGSNQPQHF
CDR3 DNA: TGTGCCAGTAGACCAGGAGGGGGTAGCAATCAGCCCCAGCATTTT

D gene: -
V gene: TRBV5-1
clone size: -
J gene: TRBJ2-3
CDR3 protein: CASSLEAADLSQYF
CDR3 DNA: TGCGCCAGCAGCTTGGAGGCCGCCGATCTATCGCAGTATTTT

D gene: TRBD1
V gene: TRBV6-5
clone size: -
J gene: TRBJ1-2
CDR3 protein: CASSSWAGGGGYTF
CDR3 DNA: TGTGCCAGCAGTTCTTGGGCAGGGGGTGGTGGCTACACCTTC

D gene: -
V gene: TRBV12-3/TRBV12-4
clone size: -
J gene: TRBJ1-1
CDR3 protein: CASLAGGITEAFF
CDR3 DNA: TGTGCCAGCCTAGCCGGCGGCATCACTGAAGCTTTCTTT

D gene: TRBD1
V gene: TRBV4-3
clone size: -
J gene: TRBJ1-4
CDR3 protein: CASSQRQGPRPLFF
CDR3 DNA: TGCGCCAGCAGCCAACGACAGGGACCTCGGCCACTGTTTTTT

D gene: TRBD1
V gene: TRBV24-1
clone size: -
J gene: TRBJ1-4
CDR3 protein: CATSDGQGYEKLFF
CDR3 DNA: TGTGCCACCAGTGATGGACAGGGGTACGAAAAACTGTTTTTT

D gene: -
V gene: TRBV6-2/TRBV6-3
clone size: -
J gene: TRBJ1-6
CDR3 protein: CASSQTGSPLHF
CDR3 DNA: TGTGCCAGCAGTCAAACGGGTTCACCCCTCCACTTT

D gene: -
V gene: TRBV5-4
clone size: -
J gene: TRBJ2-1
CDR3 protein: CASNGLSNEQFF
CDR3 DNA: TGTGCCAGCAACGGGTTATCCAATGAGCAGTTCTTC

D gene: -
V gene: TRBV6-6
clone size: -
J gene: TRBJ2-3
CDR3 protein: CASSYPTGDSTDTQYF
CDR3 DNA: TGTGCCAGCAGTTACCCGACAGGAGATAGCACAGATACGCAGTATTTT

D gene: TRBD1
V gene: TRBV28
clone size: -
J gene: TRBJ1-1
CDR3 protein: CASSLYRQGNTEAFF
CDR3 DNA: TGTGCCAGCAGTTTGTACCGACAGGGGAACACTGAAGCTTTCTTT

D gene: TRBD1
V gene: TRBV5-1
clone size: -
J gene: TRBJ2-7
CDR3 protein: CASSLDRGSYEQYF
CDR3 DNA: TGCGCCAGCAGCTTGGACAGGGGCTCCTACGAGCAGTACTTC

D gene: -
V gene: TRBV28
clone size: -
J gene: TRBJ1-6
CDR3 protein: CATLGGYGSPLHF
CDR3 DNA: TGTGCCACCCTGGGGGGCTACGGTTCACCCCTCCACTTT

D gene: TRBD1
V gene: TRBV3-1/TRBV3-2
clone size: -
J gene: TRBJ1-2
CDR3 protein: CASSLASSPGQGLNYGYTF
CDR3 DNA: TGTGCCAGCAGCCTCGCCTCCTCCCCGGGACAGGGCCTTAACTATGGCTACACCTTC

D gene: TRBD1
V gene: TRBV6-1
clone size: -
J gene: TRBJ1-2
CDR3 protein: CASSGGDRGQSLGYGYTF
CDR3 DNA: TGTGCCAGCAGTGGTGGGGACAGGGGCCAATCCCTCGGCTATGGCTACACCTTC

D gene: TRBD1
V gene: TRBV24-1
clone size: -
J gene: TRBJ1-3
CDR3 protein: CAIPGQGRYSGNTIYF
CDR3 DNA: TGTGCCATCCCGGGACAGGGTCGGTATTCTGGAAACACCATATATTTT

D gene: -
V gene: TRBV12-5
clone size: -
J gene: TRBJ2-1
CDR3 protein: CASAPRAGSPSYNEQFF
CDR3 DNA: TGTGCTAGTGCCCCCCGGGCAGGGTCTCCCTCCTACAATGAGCAGTTCTTC

D gene: -
V gene: TRBV19
clone size: once
J gene: TRBJ1-4
CDR3 protein: CASSLHPGNKNEKLFF
CDR3 DNA: TGTGCCAGTAGCCTGCATCCCGGAAACAAAAACGAAAAACTGTTTTTT

D gene: TRBD1
V gene: TRBV19
clone size: -
J gene: TRBJ1-1
CDR3 protein: CASTDRGDRGGAEAFF
CDR3 DNA: TGTGCCAGTACCGACAGGGGGGACAGGGGGGGGGCTGAAGCTTTCTTT

D gene: -
V gene: TRBV4-3
clone size: -
J gene: TRBJ2-1
CDR3 protein: CASSQDWVVGNEQFF
CDR3 DNA: TGCGCCAGCAGCCAAGATTGGGTAGTGGGGAATGAGCAGTTCTTC

D gene: TRBD2
V gene: TRBV9
clone size: -
J gene: TRBJ2-2
CDR3 protein: CASSEGGPTSGDNTGELFF
CDR3 DNA: TGTGCCAGCAGCGAGGGGGGCCCGACTAGCGGGGACAACACCGGGGAGCTGTTTTTT

D gene: -
V gene: TRBV6-2/TRBV6-3
clone size: -
J gene: TRBJ2-7
CDR3 protein: CASSYSTGTNYEQYF
CDR3 DNA: TGTGCCAGCAGTTACAGCACCGGGACCAACTACGAGCAGTACTTC

D gene: -
V gene: TRBV9
clone size: -
J gene: TRBJ1-5
CDR3 protein: CASSVGGNSNQPQHF
CDR3 DNA: TGTGCCAGCAGCGTAGGAGGTAATAGCAATCAGCCCCAGCATTTT

D gene: -
V gene: TRBV11-2
clone size: -
J gene: TRBJ1-5
CDR3 protein: CASSRGPNQPQHF
CDR3 DNA: TGTGCCAGCAGCCGAGGCCCCAATCAGCCCCAGCATTTT

D gene: -
V gene: TRBV29-1
clone size: -
J gene: TRBJ2-2
CDR3 protein: CSVEGTFNTGELFF
CDR3 DNA: TGCAGCGTTGAGGGGACATTTAACACCGGGGAGCTGTTTTTT

D gene: -
V gene: TRBV7-2
clone size: -
J gene: TRBJ1-5
CDR3 protein: CASSLAGISNQPQHF
CDR3 DNA: TGTGCCAGCAGCTTAGCAGGCATTAGCAATCAGCCCCAGCATTTT

D gene: TRBD1
V gene: TRBV6-1
clone size: -
J gene: TRBJ1-2
CDR3 protein: CASSDGRDREPNYGYTF
CDR3 DNA: TGTGCCAGCAGTGACGGCCGGGACAGGGAACCTAACTATGGCTACACCTTC

D gene: -
V gene: TRBV11-2
clone size: -
J gene: TRBJ1-2
CDR3 protein: CASSLAVGRDGYTF
CDR3 DNA: TGTGCCAGCAGCTTAGCGGTGGGGAGGGATGGCTACACCTTC

D gene: TRBD1
V gene: TRBV18
clone size: -
J gene: TRBJ1-1
CDR3 protein: CASSPLTGVTEAFF
CDR3 DNA: TGTGCCAGCTCACCTTTGACAGGGGTCACTGAAGCTTTCTTT

D gene: TRBD1
V gene: TRBV5-4
clone size: once
J gene: TRBJ2-5
CDR3 protein: CASSRTGFLETQYF
CDR3 DNA: TGTGCCAGCAGCCGGACAGGGTTTTTGGAGACCCAGTACTTC

D gene: -
V gene: TRBV27
clone size: -
J gene: TRBJ2-1
CDR3 protein: CASSLSRLGLYNEQFF
CDR3 DNA: TGTGCCAGCAGTTTATCGCGTCTGGGGCTCTACAATGAGCAGTTCTTC

D gene: TRBD1
V gene: TRBV25-1
clone size: -
J gene: TRBJ1-1
CDR3 protein: CASRYSIDRGAEAFF
CDR3 DNA: TGTGCCAGCAGATACTCAATAGACAGGGGCGCTGAAGCTTTCTTT

D gene: TRBD2
V gene: TRBV5-4
clone size: -
J gene: TRBJ2-2
CDR3 protein: CASSKRGEGGELFF
CDR3 DNA: TGTGCCAGCAGCAAGCGCGGGGAGGGCGGGGAGCTGTTTTTT

D gene: -
V gene: TRBV7-2
clone size: -
J gene: TRBJ2-7
CDR3 protein: CASSPTLTYEQYF
CDR3 DNA: TGTGCCAGCAGCCCGACACTTACCTACGAGCAGTACTTC

D gene: TRBD1
V gene: TRBV3-1/TRBV3-2
clone size: -
J gene: TRBJ1-2
CDR3 protein: CASSPHRTGLNYGYTF
CDR3 DNA: TGTGCCAGCAGCCCCCATCGGACAGGACTCAACTATGGCTACACCTTC

D gene: -
V gene: TRBV21-1
clone size: -
J gene: TRBJ2-3
CDR3 protein: CASSPQSGRRGSDTQYF
CDR3 DNA: TGTGCCAGCAGCCCGCAATCGGGCCGCCGGGGGTCAGATACGCAGTATTTT

D gene: -
V gene: TRBV2
clone size: few
J gene: TRBJ2-1
CDR3 protein: CASLLVSASEQFF
CDR3 DNA: TGTGCCAGCCTACTAGTTTCTGCGTCTGAGCAGTTCTTC

D gene: -
V gene: TRBV6-5
clone size: -
J gene: TRBJ2-3
CDR3 protein: CASSYRDTSSTDTQYF
CDR3 DNA: TGTGCCAGCAGTTACCGAGACACCTCTAGCACAGATACGCAGTATTTT

D gene: -
V gene: TRBV4-1
clone size: -
J gene: TRBJ1-2
CDR3 protein: CASSPPRTEINYGYTF
CDR3 DNA: TGCGCCAGCAGTCCCCCTAGGACAGAGATCAACTATGGCTACACCTTC

D gene: -
V gene: TRBV19
clone size: -
J gene: TRBJ1-1
CDR3 protein: CASSISQTEAFF
CDR3 DNA: TGTGCCAGTAGTATTAGTCAGACTGAAGCTTTCTTT

D gene: TRBD1
V gene: TRBV5-1
clone size: -
J gene: TRBJ2-1
CDR3 protein: CASSSSTGSHNEQFF
CDR3 DNA: TGCGCCAGCAGCTCCTCGACAGGGAGTCACAATGAGCAGTTCTTC

D gene: -
V gene: TRBV9
clone size: -
J gene: TRBJ2-6
CDR3 protein: CASSVADRPSSGANVLTF
CDR3 DNA: TGTGCCAGCAGCGTAGCTGACAGGCCGAGCTCTGGGGCCAACGTCCTGACTTTC

D gene: TRBD2
V gene: TRBV24-1
clone size: -
J gene: TRBJ2-3
CDR3 protein: CATSDLTTSGGLTDTQYF
CDR3 DNA: TGTGCCACCAGTGATTTGACGACTAGCGGGGGACTCACAGATACGCAGTATTTT

D gene: -
V gene: TRBV7-2
clone size: once
J gene: TRBJ1-5
CDR3 protein: CASSLGSRGNQPQHF
CDR3 DNA: TGTGCCAGCAGCTTAGGATCCAGGGGTAATCAGCCCCAGCATTTT

D gene: TRBD1
V gene: TRBV6-5
clone size: once
J gene: TRBJ2-3
CDR3 protein: CAAVAQGATDTQYF
CDR3 DNA: TGTGCCGCGGTGGCGCAGGGGGCAACAGATACGCAGTATTTT

D gene: -
V gene: TRBV5-1
clone size: -
J gene: TRBJ2-7
CDR3 protein: CASSLEMGYGRYEQYF
CDR3 DNA: TGCGCCAGCAGCTTGGAGATGGGATACGGGCGGTACGAGCAGTACTTC

D gene: -
V gene: TRBV28
clone size: once
J gene: TRBJ2-7
CDR3 protein: CASSPRSKAPIYEQYF
CDR3 DNA: TGTGCCAGCAGTCCTAGGTCCAAGGCTCCAATCTACGAGCAGTACTTC

D gene: -
V gene: TRBV6-5
clone size: -
J gene: TRBJ1-1
CDR3 protein: CASSPHRGGTEAFF
CDR3 DNA: TGTGCCAGCAGTCCCCATCGGGGGGGCACTGAAGCTTTCTTT

D gene: -
V gene: TRBV30
clone size: -
J gene: TRBJ1-3
CDR3 protein: CAWSPGLGGNTIYF
CDR3 DNA: TGTGCCTGGAGTCCCGGTTTAGGTGGAAACACCATATATTTT

D gene: -
V gene: TRBV30
clone size: -
J gene: TRBJ1-1
CDR3 protein: CAWSARTEAFF
CDR3 DNA: TGTGCCTGGAGTGCTCGGACAGAAGCTTTCTTT